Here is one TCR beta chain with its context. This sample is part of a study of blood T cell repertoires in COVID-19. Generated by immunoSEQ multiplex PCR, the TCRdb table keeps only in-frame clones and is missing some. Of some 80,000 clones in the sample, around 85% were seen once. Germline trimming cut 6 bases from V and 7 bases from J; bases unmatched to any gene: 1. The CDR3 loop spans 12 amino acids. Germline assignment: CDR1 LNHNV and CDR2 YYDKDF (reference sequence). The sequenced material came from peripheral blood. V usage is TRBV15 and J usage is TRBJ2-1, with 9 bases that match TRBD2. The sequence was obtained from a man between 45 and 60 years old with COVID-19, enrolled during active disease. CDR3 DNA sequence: TGTGCCACCAGTACTAGCGGGAATGAGCAGTTCTTC. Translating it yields CATSTSGNEQFF. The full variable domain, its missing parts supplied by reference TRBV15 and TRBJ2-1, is DAMVIQNPRYQVTQFGKPVTLSCSQTLNHNVMYWYQQKSSQAPKLLFHYYDKDFNNEADTPDNFQSRRPNTSFCFLDIRSPGLGDTAMYLCATSTSGNEQFFGPGTRLTVL.